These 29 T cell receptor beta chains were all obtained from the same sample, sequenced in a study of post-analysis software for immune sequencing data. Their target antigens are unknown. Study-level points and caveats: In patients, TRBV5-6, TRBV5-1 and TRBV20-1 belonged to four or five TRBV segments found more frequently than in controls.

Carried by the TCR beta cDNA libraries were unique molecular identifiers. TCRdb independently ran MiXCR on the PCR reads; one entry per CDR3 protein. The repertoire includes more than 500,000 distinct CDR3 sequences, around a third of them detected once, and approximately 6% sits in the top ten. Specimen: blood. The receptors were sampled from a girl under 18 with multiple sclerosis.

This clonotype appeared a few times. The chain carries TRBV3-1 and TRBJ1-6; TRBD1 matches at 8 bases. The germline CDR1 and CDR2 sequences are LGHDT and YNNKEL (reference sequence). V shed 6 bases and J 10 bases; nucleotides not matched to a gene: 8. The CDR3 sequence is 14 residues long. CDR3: CASSPTGGDSPLHF. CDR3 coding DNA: TGTGCCAGCAGTCCTACAGGGGGAGACTCACCCCTCCACTTT.

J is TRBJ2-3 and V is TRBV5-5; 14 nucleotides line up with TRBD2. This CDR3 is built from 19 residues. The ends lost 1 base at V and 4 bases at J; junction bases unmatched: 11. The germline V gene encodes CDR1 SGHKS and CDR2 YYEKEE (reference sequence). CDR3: CASSLTRLAGGQVADTQYF. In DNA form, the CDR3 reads TGTGCCAGCAGCTTGACAAGACTAGCGGGGGGGCAGGTAGCAGATACGCAGTATTTT. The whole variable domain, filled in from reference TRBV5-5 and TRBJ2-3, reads DAGVTQSPTHLIKTRGQQVTLRCSPISGHKSVSWYQQVLGQGPQFIFQYYEKEERGRGNFPDRFSARQFPNYSSELNVNALLLGDSALYLCASSLTRLAGGQVADTQYFGPGTRLTVL.

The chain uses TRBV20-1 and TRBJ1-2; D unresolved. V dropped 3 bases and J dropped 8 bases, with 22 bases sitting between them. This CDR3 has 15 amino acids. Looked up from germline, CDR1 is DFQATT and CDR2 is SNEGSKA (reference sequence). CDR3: CSARKAQTLLWGYTF. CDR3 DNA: TGCAGTGCTAGGAAAGCTCAAACTCTCCTATGGGGCTACACCTTC.

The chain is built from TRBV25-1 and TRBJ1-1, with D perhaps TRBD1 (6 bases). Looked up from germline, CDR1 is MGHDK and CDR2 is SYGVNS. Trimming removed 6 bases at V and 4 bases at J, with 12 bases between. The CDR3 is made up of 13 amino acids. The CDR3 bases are TGTGCCAGCAGGAGACCAGGGGTCACTGAAGCTTTCTTT. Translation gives CASRRPGVTEAFF.

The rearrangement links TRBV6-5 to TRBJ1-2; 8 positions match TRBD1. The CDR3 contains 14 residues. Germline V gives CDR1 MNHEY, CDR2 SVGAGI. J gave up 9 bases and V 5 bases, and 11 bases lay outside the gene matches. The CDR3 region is CASSRRGTGKSYTF. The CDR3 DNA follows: TGTGCCAGCAGTCGCCGCGGGACAGGAAAGAGCTACACCTTC.

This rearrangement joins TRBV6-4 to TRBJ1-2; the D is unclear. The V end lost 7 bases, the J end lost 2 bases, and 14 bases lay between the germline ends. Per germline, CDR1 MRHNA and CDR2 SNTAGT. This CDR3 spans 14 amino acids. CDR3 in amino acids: CASMAFLGNYGYTF. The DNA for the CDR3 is TGTGCCAGCATGGCTTTCCTGGGGAACTATGGCTACACCTTC.

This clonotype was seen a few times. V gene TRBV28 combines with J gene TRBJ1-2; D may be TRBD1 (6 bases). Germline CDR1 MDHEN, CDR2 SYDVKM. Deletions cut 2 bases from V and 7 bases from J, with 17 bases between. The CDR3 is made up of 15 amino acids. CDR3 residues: CASSLGTGFSGGYTF. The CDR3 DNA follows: TGTGCCAGCAGTTTAGGTACAGGGTTCTCCGGTGGCTACACCTTC.

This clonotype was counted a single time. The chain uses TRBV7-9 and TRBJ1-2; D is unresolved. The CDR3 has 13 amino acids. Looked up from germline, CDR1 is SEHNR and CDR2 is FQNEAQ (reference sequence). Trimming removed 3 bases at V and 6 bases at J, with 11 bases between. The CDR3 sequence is CASSFLLDHGYTF. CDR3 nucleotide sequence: TGTGCCAGCAGCTTTCTACTGGATCATGGCTACACCTTC. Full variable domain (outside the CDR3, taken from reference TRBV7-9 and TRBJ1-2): DTGVSQNPRHKITKRGQNVTFRCDPISEHNRLYWYRQTLGQGPEFLTYFQNEAQLEKSRLLSDRFSAERPKGSFSTLEIQRTEQGDSAMYLCASSFLLDHGYTFGSGTRLTVV.

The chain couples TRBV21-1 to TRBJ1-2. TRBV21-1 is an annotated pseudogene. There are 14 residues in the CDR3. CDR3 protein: CASSKDQAHYGYTF. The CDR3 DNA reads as TGTGCCAGCAGCAAAGATCAGGCTCACTATGGCTACACCTTC.

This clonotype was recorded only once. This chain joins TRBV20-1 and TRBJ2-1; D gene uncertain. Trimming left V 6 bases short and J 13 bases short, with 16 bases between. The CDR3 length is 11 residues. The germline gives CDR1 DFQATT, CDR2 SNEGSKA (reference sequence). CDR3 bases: TGCAGTGCCCCAATTACCGAGACCCAGTTCTTC. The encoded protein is CSAPITETQFF.

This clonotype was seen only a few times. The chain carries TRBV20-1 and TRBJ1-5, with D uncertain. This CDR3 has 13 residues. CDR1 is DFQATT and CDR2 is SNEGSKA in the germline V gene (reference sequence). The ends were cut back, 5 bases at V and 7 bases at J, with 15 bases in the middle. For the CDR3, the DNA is TGCAGTGCTCTCGGACCTCAAGGCCAGCCCCAGCATTTT. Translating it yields CSALGPQGQPQHF.

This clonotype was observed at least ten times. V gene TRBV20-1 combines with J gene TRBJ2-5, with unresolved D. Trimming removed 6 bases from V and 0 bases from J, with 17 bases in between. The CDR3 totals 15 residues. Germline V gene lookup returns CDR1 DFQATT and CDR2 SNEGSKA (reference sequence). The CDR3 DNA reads TGCAGTGCCCCACCTAGTAGGCGGTACCAAGAGACCCAGTACTTC. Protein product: CSAPPSRRYQETQYF.

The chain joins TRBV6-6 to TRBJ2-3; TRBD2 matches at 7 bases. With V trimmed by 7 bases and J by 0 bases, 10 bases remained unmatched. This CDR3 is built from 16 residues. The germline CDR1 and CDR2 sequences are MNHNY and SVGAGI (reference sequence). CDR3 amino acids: CASKPPSGSSTDTQYF. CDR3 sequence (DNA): TGTGCCAGCAAACCACCTAGCGGCTCTAGCACAGATACGCAGTATTTT.

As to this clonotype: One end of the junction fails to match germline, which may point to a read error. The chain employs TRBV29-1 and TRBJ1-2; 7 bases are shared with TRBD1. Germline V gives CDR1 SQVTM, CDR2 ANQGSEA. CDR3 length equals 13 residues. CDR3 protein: CSVDTGENYGCTF. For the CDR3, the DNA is TGCAGCGTTGATACAGGGGAAAACTATGGCTGCACCTTC.

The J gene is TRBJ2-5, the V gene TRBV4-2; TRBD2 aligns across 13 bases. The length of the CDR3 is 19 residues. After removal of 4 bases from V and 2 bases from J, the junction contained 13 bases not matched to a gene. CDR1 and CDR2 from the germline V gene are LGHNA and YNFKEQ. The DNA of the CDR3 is TGTGCCAGCAGCCGCGGCGATCCCGGGACTAGCGGGAATCAAGAGACCCAGTACTTC. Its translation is CASSRGDPGTSGNQETQYF.

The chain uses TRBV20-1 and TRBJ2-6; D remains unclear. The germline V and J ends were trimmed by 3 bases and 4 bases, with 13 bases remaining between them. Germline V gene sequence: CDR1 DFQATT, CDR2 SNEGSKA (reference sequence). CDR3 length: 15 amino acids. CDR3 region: CSARIPPEGANVLTF. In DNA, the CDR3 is TGCAGTGCTAGGATCCCCCCGGAAGGGGCCAACGTCCTGACTTTC.

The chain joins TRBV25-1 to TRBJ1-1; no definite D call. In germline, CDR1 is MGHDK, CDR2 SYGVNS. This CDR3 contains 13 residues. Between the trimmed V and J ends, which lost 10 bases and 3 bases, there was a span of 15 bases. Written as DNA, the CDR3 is TGTGCCACCGAGACTGGAGTGGACACTGAAGCTTTCTTT. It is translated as CATETGVDTEAFF.

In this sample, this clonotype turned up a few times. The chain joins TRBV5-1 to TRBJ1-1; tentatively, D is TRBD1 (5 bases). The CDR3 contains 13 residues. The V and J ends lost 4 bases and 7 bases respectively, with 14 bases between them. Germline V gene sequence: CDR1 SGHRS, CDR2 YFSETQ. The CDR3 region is CASSVLGDGEAFF. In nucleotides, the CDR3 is TGCGCCAGCAGCGTCCTGGGGGACGGTGAAGCTTTCTTT.

The CDR3 protein is CASSADGETQYF. The CDR3 coding sequence is TGCGCCAGCAGCGCGGATGGAGAGACCCAGTACTTC. The V and J genes are TRBV5-1 and TRBJ2-7; D remains ambiguous. The J call is uncertain, as TRBJ2-5 better fits the DNA end. Germline V gene sequence: CDR1 SGHRS, CDR2 YFSETQ. This CDR3 has 12 amino acids.

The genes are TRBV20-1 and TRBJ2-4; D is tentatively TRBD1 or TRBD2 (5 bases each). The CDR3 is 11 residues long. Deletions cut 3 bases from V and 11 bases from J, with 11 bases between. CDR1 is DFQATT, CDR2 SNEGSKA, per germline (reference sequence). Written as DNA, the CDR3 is TGCAGTGCTAGTAACGGGGCATTTCAGTACTTC. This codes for CSASNGAFQYF.

The CDR3 loop reads CASSYSGQGRNEKLFF. In DNA, the CDR3 is TGTGCCAGCAGTTACAGCGGACAGGGACGAAATGAAAAACTGTTTTTT. This chain links TRBV6-5 with TRBJ1-4; 8 bases are shared with TRBD1. Trimming removed 2 bases from V and 5 bases from J; junction bases left unmatched: 7. Germline CDR1 MNHEY, CDR2 SVGAGI. The CDR3 runs to 16 residues.

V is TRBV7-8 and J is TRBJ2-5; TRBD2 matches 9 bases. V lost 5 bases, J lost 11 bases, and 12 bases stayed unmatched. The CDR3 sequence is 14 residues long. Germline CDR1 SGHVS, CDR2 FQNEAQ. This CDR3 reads CASSPGLASNEQYF. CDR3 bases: TGTGCCAGCAGCCCTGGACTAGCGAGCAATGAGCAGTACTTC.

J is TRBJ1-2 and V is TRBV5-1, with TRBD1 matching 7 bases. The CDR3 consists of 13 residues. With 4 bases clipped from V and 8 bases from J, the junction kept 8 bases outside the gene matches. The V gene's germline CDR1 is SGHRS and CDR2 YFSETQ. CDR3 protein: CASSQGQPGGYTF. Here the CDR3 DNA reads TGCGCCAGCAGCCAGGGACAGCCGGGGGGCTACACCTTC.

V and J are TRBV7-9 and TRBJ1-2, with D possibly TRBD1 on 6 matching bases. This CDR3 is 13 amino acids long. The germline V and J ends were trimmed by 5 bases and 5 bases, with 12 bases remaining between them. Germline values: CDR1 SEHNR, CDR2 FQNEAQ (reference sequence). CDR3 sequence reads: CASSRTVSYGYTF. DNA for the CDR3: TGTGCCAGCAGCCGGACAGTTTCTTATGGCTACACCTTC.

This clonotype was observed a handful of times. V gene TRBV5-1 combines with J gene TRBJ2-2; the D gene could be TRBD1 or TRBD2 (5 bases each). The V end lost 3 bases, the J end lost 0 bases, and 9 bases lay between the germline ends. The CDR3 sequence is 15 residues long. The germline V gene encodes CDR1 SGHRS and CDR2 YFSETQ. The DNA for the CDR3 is TGCGCCAGCAGCTGGGGGACCGCGAACACCGGGGAGCTGTTTTTT. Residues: CASSWGTANTGELFF.

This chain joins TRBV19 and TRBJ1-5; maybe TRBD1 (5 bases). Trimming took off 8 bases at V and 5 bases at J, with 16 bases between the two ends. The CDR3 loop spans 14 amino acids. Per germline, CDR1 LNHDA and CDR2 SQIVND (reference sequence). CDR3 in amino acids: CASLERGRDQPQHF. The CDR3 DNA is TGTGCCAGTCTAGAAAGGGGAAGGGATCAGCCCCAGCATTTT.

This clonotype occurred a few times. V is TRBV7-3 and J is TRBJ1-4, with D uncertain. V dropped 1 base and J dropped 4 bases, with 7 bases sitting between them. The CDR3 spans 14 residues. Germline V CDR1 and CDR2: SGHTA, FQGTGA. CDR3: CASSLSRLNEKLFF. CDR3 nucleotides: TGTGCCAGCAGCTTAAGCAGGCTTAATGAAAAACTGTTTTTT. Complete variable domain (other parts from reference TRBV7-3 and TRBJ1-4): GAGVSQTPSNKVTEKGKYVELRCDPISGHTALYWYRQSLGQGPEFLIYFQGTGAADDSGLPNDRFFAVRPEGSVSTLKIQRTERGDSAVYLCASSLSRLNEKLFFGSGTQLSVL.

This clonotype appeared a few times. For the CDR3, the DNA is TGTGCCAGCAGCCCAGGCACGGCTACGCAGTATTTT. It is translated as CASSPGTATQYF. V and J are TRBV11-2 and TRBJ2-3; D is uncertain. The CDR3 sequence is 12 residues long. CDR1 SGHAT and CDR2 FQNNGV come from the germline V gene. V gave up 5 bases and J gave up 8 bases, with 11 bases separating them.

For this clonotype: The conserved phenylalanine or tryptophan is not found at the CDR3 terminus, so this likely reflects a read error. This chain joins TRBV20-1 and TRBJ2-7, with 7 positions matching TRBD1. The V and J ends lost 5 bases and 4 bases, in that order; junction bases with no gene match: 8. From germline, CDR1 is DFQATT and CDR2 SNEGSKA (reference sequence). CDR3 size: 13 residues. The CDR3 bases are TGCAGTGCTGAGACAGGGCTCGGGTACGAGCAGTACATC. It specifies CSAETGLGYEQYI.